The rows below give T cell receptor beta chains drawn from one sample of a study of T-cell reconstitution after alpha-beta-depleted transplantation in children. TCRdb re-derived calls from the PCR reads in MiXCR, one entry per CDR3 protein. The sample has hundreds of thousands of distinct CDR3 sequences, around 8% seen once. The specimen was PBMCs, mostly from graft donor cells, collected 180 days after TCRalphabeta/CD19-depleted stem cell transplant. All receptors derive from a male patient younger than 18 who had a stem cell transplant for acute lymphoblastic leukemia, so the T cells may come from the graft donor. The CDR3 runs from the conserved cysteine through the conserved F or W. The D gene is left open where the match is weak. Expanded clones get a size class; other rows say once, few or many, or leave the size out.

12 | TRBJ1-2 | - | - | TRBV18 | TGTGCCAGCTCACCACGGGCGGGGGGCTACACCTTC | CASSPRAGGYTF
15 | TRBJ2-1 | - | - | TRBV19 | TGTGCCAGTAGTATAGCCCCCACAGGGTCGAATGACCAGTTCTTC | CASSIAPTGSNDQFF
15 | TRBJ1-5 | many | TRBD1 | TRBV5-6 | TGTGCCAGCAGCTCCTGGGGGAGGGGGCGTCAGCCCCAGCATTTT | CASSSWGRGRQPQHF
17 | TRBJ2-7 | many | - | TRBV11-2 | TGTGCCAGCAGCTTAATTAGGGGACCGGGACACCCCTACGAGCAGTACTTC | CASSLIRGPGHPYEQYF
15 | TRBJ2-1 | many | - | TRBV11-1 | TGTGCCAGCAGCTTACGACTACAATCCTACAATGAGCAGTTCTTC | CASSLRLQSYNEQFF
15 | TRBJ2-7 | many | - | TRBV4-3 | TGCGCCAGCAGCCAAGAGCTGCTGTCCCCCTACGAGCAGTACTTC | CASSQELLSPYEQYF
14 | TRBJ2-1 | many | - | TRBV27 | TGTGCCAGCAGTTACACGGGCCCCTACAATGAGCAGTTCTTC | CASSYTGPYNEQFF
19 | TRBJ2-7 | many | TRBD2 | TRBV7-8 | TGTGCCAGCAGCTCAGCTCCCTCTCATCTAGCGGGAGTATCCTACGAGCAGTACTTC | CASSSAPSHLAGVSYEQYF
12 | TRBJ1-1 | many | - | TRBV18 | TGTGCCAGCTCACCACGGCACACTGAAGCTTTCTTT | CASSPRHTEAFF
15 | TRBJ2-7 | many | TRBD1 | TRBV7-2 | TGTGCCAGCAGCTTAGCAACCGGACAGGGATACGAGCAGTACTTC | CASSLATGQGYEQYF
14 | TRBJ2-2 | many | - | TRBV7-8 | TGTGCCAGCAGCTCACTATTGAACACCGGGGAGCTGTTTTTT | CASSSLLNTGELFF
14 | TRBJ2-7 | many | - | TRBV18 | TGTGCCAGCTCACCGGGGCTTAGCTCCTACGAGCAGTACTTC | CASSPGLSSYEQYF
18 | TRBJ2-2 | many | - | TRBV7-6 | TGTGCCAGCAGCTTAGCGGCCATCAGGGACTCGAACACCGGGGAGCTGTTTTTT | CASSLAAIRDSNTGELFF
16 | TRBJ2-2 | - | - | TRBV3-1 | TGTGCCAGCAGCCACCCAAGGGGGGGATTTGGCGGGGAGCTGTTTTTT | CASSHPRGGFGGELFF
14 | TRBJ2-1 | many | - | TRBV18 | TGTGCCAGCTCACCACCAGTAGTCCCCAATGAGCAGTTCTTC | CASSPPVVPNEQFF
17 | TRBJ2-3 | many | - | TRBV7-2 | TGTGCCAGCAGCTTTCGAGACCGGGTCACAAGCACAGATACGCAGTATTTT | CASSFRDRVTSTDTQYF